The 23 T cell receptor beta chains given below trace back to one sample, sequenced in a study of T cells in Graves' hyperthyroidism and ophthalmopathy. Using RNA transcripts as the source, TCR beta CDR3 regions were amplified. HTBI primers were the set used in a first-round RT-PCR of the TCR CDR3. TCRdb re-called the multiplex PCR reads with MiXCR, one entry per CDR3 protein. Of about 640,000 distinct CDR3 sequences listed, 20% to 25% were seen once; the top ten hold under 35%. The sequenced sample consisted of blood. The receptors come from a man in his thirties or forties with Graves' ophthalmopathy.

This clonotype was counted many times. This chain joins TRBV7-2 and TRBJ2-4; 13 nucleotides match TRBD2. The CDR3 totals 17 residues. Trimming cost V 0 bases and J 4 bases; bases outside gene matches: 3. Germline CDR1 SGHTA, CDR2 FQGNSA. The CDR3 region is CASSLAGLAGVKNIQYF. The CDR3 region has the DNA TGTGCCAGCAGCTTAGCTGGACTAGCGGGAGTGAAAAACATTCAGTACTTC. Based on the CDR3 plus reference TRBV7-2 and TRBJ2-4, the full variable domain is GAGVSQSPSNKVTEKGKDVELRCDPISGHTALYWYRQSLGQGLEFLIYFQGNSAPDKSGLPSDRFSAERTGGSVSTLTIQRTQQEDSAVYLCASSLAGLAGVKNIQYFGAGTRLSVL.

The chain couples TRBV20-1 to TRBJ2-2; D remains ambiguous. Deletions cut 6 bases from V and 6 bases from J, with 14 bases between. Germline V gene data show CDR1 as DFQATT and CDR2 as SNEGSKA (reference sequence). This CDR3 contains 13 residues. The CDR3: CSAPRIGSGELFF. The CDR3, as DNA: TGCAGTGCCCCTAGGATAGGGTCCGGGGAGCTGTTTTTT.

The chain carries TRBV5-6 and TRBJ2-3; D may be TRBD1 (5 bases). Germline V gene sequence: CDR1 SGHDT, CDR2 YYEEEE. This CDR3 region has 14 residues. Trimming stripped 4 bases from V and 2 bases from J, with 11 bases between. The CDR3 DNA sequence: TGTGCCAGCAGCGCGACGGACAACACAGATACGCAGTATTTT. This codes for CASSATDNTDTQYF.

This clonotype was seen repeatedly, ten times or more. This sequence joins TRBV7-9 and TRBJ2-1, with D perhaps TRBD1 (6 bases). V dropped 5 bases and J dropped 6 bases, with 17 bases sitting between them. The CDR3 sequence is 15 residues long. The germline gives CDR1 SEHNR, CDR2 FQNEAQ (reference sequence). CDR3 sequence: CASSVSRGGGNEQFF. Here the CDR3 DNA reads TGTGCCAGCAGCGTATCCAGGGGTGGAGGCAATGAGCAGTTCTTC. Drawing the rest from reference TRBV7-9 and TRBJ2-1, the complete variable domain is DTGVSQNPRHKITKRGQNVTFRCDPISEHNRLYWYRQTLGQGPEFLTYFQNEAQLEKSRLLSDRFSAERPKGSFSTLEIQRTEQGDSAMYLCASSVSRGGGNEQFFGPGTRLTVL.

The sample holds a few counts of this clonotype. This rearrangement joins TRBV28 to TRBJ2-1, with 12 bases identical to TRBD2. Germline assignment: CDR1 MDHEN and CDR2 SYDVKM. The CDR3 contains 15 residues. The J segment lost 6 bases and the V segment lost 4 bases, leaving 4 bases of the junction unmatched. In nucleotides, the CDR3 is TGTGCCAGCAGTTCATCTAGCGGGAGGGTCAATGAGCAGTTCTTC. Translation: CASSSSSGRVNEQFF.

This rearrangement joins TRBV20-1 to TRBJ2-5; TRBD1 aligns across 9 bases. Per germline, CDR1 DFQATT and CDR2 SNEGSKA (reference sequence). Unmatched junction bases numbered 7, after V lost 3 bases and J lost 5 bases. This CDR3 comprises 14 residues. The CDR3 nucleotides read TGCAGTGCTAGCCCACAGGGGGCCCGGGAGACCCAGTACTTC. The encoded protein is CSASPQGARETQYF.

This clonotype showed up many times. The V and J genes are TRBV3-1 and TRBJ1-1; the D gene is possibly TRBD1 (5 bases). CDR1 and CDR2 (germline): LGHDT, YNNKEL (reference sequence). The CDR3 is 18 amino acids. Trimming removed 0 bases at V and 4 bases at J, with 21 bases between. CDR3 loop: CASSQDLARPLGGTEAFF. The CDR3 DNA sequence: TGTGCCAGCAGCCAAGATCTCGCCAGGCCCCTGGGGGGCACTGAAGCTTTCTTT.

The rearrangement links TRBV7-2 to TRBJ2-6; 12 positions match TRBD2. CDR1 SGHTA and CDR2 FQGNSA come from the germline V gene. V shed 5 bases and J 2 bases; nucleotides not matched to a gene: 1. CDR3 length equals 16 residues. Here the CDR3 reads CASSPSGRAGANVLTF. For the CDR3, the DNA is TGTGCCAGCAGCCCTAGCGGGAGGGCTGGGGCCAACGTCCTGACTTTC.

This clonotype was seen repeatedly, ten times or more. The chain links TRBV7-8 to TRBJ1-1; 7 bases are shared with TRBD1. Germline-derived CDR1 and CDR2 are SGHVS and FQNEAQ. Losses at the gene ends were 6 bases for V and 4 bases for J; bases not matched to a gene: 5. The CDR3 extends over 13 amino acids. CDR3 bases: TGTGCCAGCAGTAGACAGGGTAGCACTGAAGCTTTCTTT. This gives the protein CASSRQGSTEAFF.

This clonotype was counted many times. The chain links TRBV11-2 to TRBJ2-5; TRBD1 agrees at 7 bases. CDR1 SGHAT and CDR2 FQNNGV come from the germline V gene. V was clipped by 1 base and J by 5 bases; unmatched bases: 4. The CDR3 is 14 amino acids. The CDR3 spells CASSLGQGRETQYF. The CDR3 DNA reads TGTGCCAGCAGCTTAGGACAGGGACGGGAGACCCAGTACTTC.

Comment on this clonotype: It may be a read error: a sequence one base away is much more abundant. This chain joins TRBV19 and TRBJ2-2; 8 nucleotides match TRBD2. The CDR3 is 16 residues long. Germline CDR1 reads LNHDA; CDR2 reads SQIVND (reference sequence). J gave up 0 bases and V 9 bases, and 9 bases lay outside the gene matches. The CDR3 spells CASTLLAGPNTGELFF. CDR3 sequence (DNA): TGTGCCAGCACCCTTTTAGCGGGACCGAACACCGGGGAGCTGTTTTTT.

Note on this clonotype: An end of the junction does not agree with germline; a read error may underlie this. This chain's CDR3 is CASSYPQSGANVPTF. For the CDR3, the DNA is TGTGCCAGCAGTTACCCACAGTCGGGGGCCAACGTCCCGACTTTC. The genes are TRBV28 and TRBJ2-6; D could derive from TRBD1 or TRBD2 (6 bases each). The CDR3 loop spans 15 amino acids. CDR1 and CDR2 (germline): MDHEN, SYDVKM. The whole variable domain, remainder taken from reference TRBV28 and TRBJ2-6, is DVKVTQSSRYLVKRTGEKVFLECVQDMDHENMFWYRQDPGLGLRLIYFSYDVKMKEKGDIPEGYSVSREKKERFSLILESASTNQTSMYLCASSYPQSGANVPTFGAGSRLTVL.

This clonotype showed up just a few times. The chain couples TRBV6-5 to TRBJ2-4; D ambiguous. V was cut by 0 bases and J by 1 base, with 13 bases left in between. CDR1 is MNHEY, CDR2 SVGAGI, per germline. The CDR3 loop spans 17 amino acids. The CDR3 DNA reads TGTGCCAGCAGTTACTCGAGGCAATTCGCGGCCAAAAACATTCAGTACTTC. This translates into CASSYSRQFAAKNIQYF.

The J gene is TRBJ2-7, the V gene TRBV7-9, with 10 positions matching TRBD2. Per germline, CDR1 SEHNR and CDR2 FQNEAQ (reference sequence). Losses at the gene ends were 3 bases for V and 0 bases for J; bases not matched to a gene: 2. The CDR3 spans 15 residues. The CDR3 spells CASSFTSGVSYEQYF. The CDR3 region has the DNA TGTGCCAGCAGCTTCACTAGCGGGGTCTCCTACGAGCAGTACTTC.

Worth noting for this clonotype: An end of the junction does not agree with germline; a read error may underlie this. The chain is built from TRBV4-2 and TRBJ2-3; D possibly corresponds to TRBD1 (6 bases). The CDR3 extends over 15 amino acids. In germline, CDR1 is LGHNA, CDR2 YNFKEQ. The CDR3 bases are TGTGCCCGCAGCCAAGCGAACAGGGGCACAGATACGCAGTATTTT. The encoded protein is CARSQANRGTDTQYF.

Concerning this clonotype itself: With a much larger clone just one base away, this may be a read error. The chain couples TRBV11-2 to TRBJ2-7; no firm D call. This CDR3 has 19 amino acids. Germline values: CDR1 SGHAT, CDR2 FQNNGV. The V and J ends lost 4 bases and 4 bases respectively, with 29 bases between them. CDR3 in DNA: TGTGCCAGCAGCTCCTTAAGGGTCCTGGAGAGATCCACTCCATACGAGCAGTACTTC. Protein product: CASSSLRVLERSTPYEQYF. Complete variable domain (other parts from reference TRBV11-2 and TRBJ2-7): EAGVAQSPRYKIIEKRQSVAFWCNPISGHATLYWYQQILGQGPKLLIQFQNNGVVDDSQLPKDRFSAERLKGVDSTLKIQPAKLEDSAVYLCASSSLRVLERSTPYEQYFGPGTRLTVT.

This sequence joins TRBV7-9 and TRBJ2-6, with D possibly TRBD2 on 6 matching bases. Looked up from germline, CDR1 is SEHNR and CDR2 is FQNEAQ (reference sequence). The CDR3 runs 16 residues. The V and J ends lost 5 bases and 4 bases respectively, with 15 bases between them. CDR3 amino acids: CASSHSPGAGANVLTF. The CDR3 DNA reads TGTGCCAGCAGCCACTCGCCGGGAGCGGGGGCCAACGTCCTGACTTTC.

V usage is TRBV3-1 and J usage is TRBJ2-2; 12 bases line up with TRBD2. V dropped 4 bases and J dropped 0; count of bases not matched to a gene: 6. From germline, CDR1 is LGHDT and CDR2 YNNKEL (reference sequence). The CDR3 loop spans 18 amino acids. The CDR3 here is CASSLPRTSGANTGELFF. The CDR3 nucleotides are TGTGCCAGCAGCCTACCTCGGACTAGCGGGGCGAACACCGGGGAGCTGTTTTTT.

This clonotype was seen only a few times. V is TRBV27 and J is TRBJ2-3, with TRBD2 identical over 11 bases. The germline V gene has CDR1 MNHEY and CDR2 SMNVEV (reference sequence). J was trimmed by 2 bases and V by 6 bases; bases with no gene match: 16. The CDR3 totals 19 residues. DNA of the CDR3: TGTGCCAGCAGAAAACGCGTAATCGGGACTAGCGGATACACAGATACGCAGTATTTT. It translates to CASRKRVIGTSGYTDTQYF.

This clonotype came up a few times. This sequence joins TRBV28 and TRBJ2-3, with 10 positions matching TRBD2. This CDR3 region has 16 residues. Trimming removed 5 bases from V and 4 bases from J; junction bases left unmatched: 9. CDR1 is MDHEN, CDR2 SYDVKM, per germline. The CDR3 sequence: CASSILAGVSADTQYF. CDR3 DNA sequence: TGTGCCAGCAGTATCCTAGCGGGAGTGTCCGCAGATACGCAGTATTTT. The full variable domain, completed using reference TRBV28 and TRBJ2-3, is DVKVTQSSRYLVKRTGEKVFLECVQDMDHENMFWYRQDPGLGLRLIYFSYDVKMKEKGDIPEGYSVSREKKERFSLILESASTNQTSMYLCASSILAGVSADTQYFGPGTRLTVL.

This clonotype was seen only once. V usage is TRBV4-1 and J usage is TRBJ2-3; D gene uncertain. The CDR3 consists of 15 residues. Germline assignment: CDR1 MGHRA and CDR2 YSYEKL. V was trimmed by 2 bases and J by 3 bases, leaving 12 bases between them. CDR3 sequence (DNA): TGCGCCAGCAGCCAATCCTCTTATGGAACAGATACGCAGTATTTT. Protein: CASSQSSYGTDTQYF.

Only a few counts were recorded for this clonotype. CDR3 residues: CASSFAGDQYF. CDR3 nucleotides: TGTGCCAGCAGTTTCGCGGGGGACCAGTACTTC. This sequence joins TRBV27 and TRBJ2-5, with 7 bases fitting TRBD2. This CDR3 has 11 amino acids. Germline-derived CDR1 and CDR2 are MNHEY and SMNVEV (reference sequence). The V gene end was trimmed by 3 bases and the J gene end by 10 bases; junction bases not matched to a gene: 2.

The V call is TRBV18, the J call TRBJ1-5; D not certain. Trimming shortened V by 8 bases and J by 3 bases, and 11 bases separated the two germline ends. Germline V lookup: CDR1 KGHSH, CDR2 LQKENI. The CDR3 extends over 13 amino acids. CDR3 coding DNA: TGTGCCAGCCGTACCCAGGCCAATCAGCCCCAGCATTTT. Its translation: CASRTQANQPQHF.